What follows are 7 T cell receptor beta chains derived from one specimen sequenced in a study of shared clonotypes between healthy human individuals. TCRdb's copy holds only in-frame clones and misses some; the assay was immunoSEQ multiplex PCR. The sample holds a few million clones; around nine tenths are singletons and the top ten take roughly 0.13%. Sequenced sample: naive CD4+ T cells sorted from blood. Noted subset: CD45RA+ positively selected. The source is a man between 18 and 29 years old in good health.

The chain recombines TRBV5-1 with TRBJ2-1; D not resolved. Germline V gene sequence: CDR1 SGHRS, CDR2 YFSETQ. The CDR3 runs to 14 residues. Trimming removed 0 bases from V and 5 bases from J, with 9 bases in between. For the CDR3, the DNA is TGCGCCAGCAGCTTGGAGGGCATAAACAATGAGCAGTTCTTC. Protein: CASSLEGINNEQFF. The full variable domain, in which reference TRBV5-1 and TRBJ2-1 provide the parts outside the CDR3, is KAGVTQTPRYLIKTRGQQVTLSCSPISGHRSVSWYQQTPGQGLQFLFEYFSETQRNKGNFPGRFSGRQFSNSRSEMNVSTLELGDSALYLCASSLEGINNEQFFGPGTRLTVL.

The chain is built from TRBV6-6 and TRBJ2-7; perhaps TRBD1 as D (6 bases). The V gene lost 4 bases and the J gene lost 2 bases, with 15 bases spanning the gap. This CDR3 has 15 amino acids. The germline V gene encodes CDR1 MNHNY and CDR2 SVGAGI (reference sequence). CDR3 region: CASSSPRGSTYEQYF. CDR3 nucleotides: TGTGCCAGCAGTTCCCCCAGGGGAAGTACCTACGAGCAGTACTTC.

This chain's CDR3 is CASSWGYGGVSTDTQYF. CDR3 DNA: TGCGCCAGCAGCTGGGGGTATGGCGGGGTTAGCACAGATACGCAGTATTTT. The rearrangement joins TRBV5-1 to TRBJ2-3, with a possible D match to TRBD2 (6 bases). Trimming cost V 3 bases and J 0 bases, with 17 bases left between them. This CDR3 region has 17 residues. Germline lookup yields CDR1 SGHRS and CDR2 YFSETQ.

The V and J genes are TRBV18 and TRBJ1-5; no firm D call. Per the germline V gene, CDR1 is KGHSH and CDR2 is LQKENI. The length of the CDR3 is 15 residues. The ends were cut back, 3 bases at V and 2 bases at J, with 11 bases in the middle. The CDR3 is CASSPGPKGNQPQHF. As DNA, the CDR3 is TGTGCCAGCTCACCCGGTCCCAAGGGCAATCAGCCCCAGCATTTT.

The chain carries TRBV7-2 and TRBJ2-1; 10 positions match TRBD2. The CDR3 is made up of 16 amino acids. V dropped 5 bases and J dropped 4; count of bases not matched to a gene: 8. Germline assignment: CDR1 SGHTA and CDR2 FQGNSA. As DNA, the CDR3 is TGTGCCAGCAGCCCCGGGGGTAGCGGGAGGTACAATGAGCAGTTCTTC. This codes for CASSPGGSGRYNEQFF.

V and J are TRBV28 and TRBJ1-1, with a weak D call TRBD1 (6 bases). The CDR3 consists of 15 residues. Germline loops: CDR1 MDHEN, CDR2 SYDVKM. Trimming took 6 bases from V and 1 from J, leaving 15 bases between them. The CDR3 sequence: CASRRSGTTNTEAFF. The CDR3 nucleotides are TGTGCCAGCAGGCGCTCCGGGACAACGAACACTGAAGCTTTCTTT. The full variable domain, rest sourced from reference TRBV28 and TRBJ1-1, is DVKVTQSSRYLVKRTGEKVFLECVQDMDHENMFWYRQDPGLGLRLIYFSYDVKMKEKGDIPEGYSVSREKKERFSLILESASTNQTSMYLCASRRSGTTNTEAFFGQGTRLTVV.

A note on this clone: The junction differs from germline at one of its ends, possibly a read error. The genes are TRBV28 and TRBJ2-1, with 8 bases fitting TRBD1. CDR1 is MDHEN and CDR2 is SYDVKM in the germline V gene. This CDR3 region has 12 residues. CDR3 nucleotides: TGTGCCAGCAGTCTCTCTGGACAGGGACGTATCTTC. As protein: CASSLSGQGRIF.